The rows below give T cell receptor beta chains drawn from one sample of a study of cytomegalovirus exposure and HLA in healthy donors. Produced via immunoSEQ multiplex PCR; TCRdb's table is partial and in-frame only. The sample contains about 130,000 clones, more than 70% of which appear only once. Sequencing was carried out using PBMCs. Every receptor here comes from a human donor in good health. Both conserved end residues are part of each CDR3. The D gene is left open where the match is weak. Expanded clones are given a class, and other clones once, few, many or no size at all.

D	length	size	V	J	DNA	CDR3
NA	14	NA	TRBV6-6	TRBJ1-1	TGTGCCAGCAGTTACGTTTCAGGGAACACTGAAGCTTTCTTT	CASSYVSGNTEAFF
NA	13	NA	TRBV18	TRBJ2-5	TGTGCCAGCCAGGTCCGGGAACTGGAGACCCAGTACTTC	CASQVRELETQYF
NA	14	few	TRBV19	TRBJ1-1	TGTGCCAGTAGTATAGTGGCGACACAGACTGAAGCTTTCTTT	CASSIVATQTEAFF
NA	16	NA	TRBV19	TRBJ1-6	TGTGCCAGTAGTATAGACAAACAGGGACCGGGATCACCCCTCCACTTT	CASSIDKQGPGSPLHF
TRBD2	16	NA	TRBV6-5	TRBJ2-1	TGTGCCAGCAGTTACTCGAGCGGGGGGGCATACAATGAGCAGTTCTTC	CASSYSSGGAYNEQFF
NA	13	once	TRBV28	TRBJ2-7	TGTGCCAGCAGTTTACCGGGTCGAAACGAGCAGTACTTC	CASSLPGRNEQYF
NA	12	NA	TRBV6-5	TRBJ2-7	TGTGCCAGCAGGGGCGCTTCCTACGAGCAGTACTTC	CASRGASYEQYF
NA	13	NA	TRBV9	TRBJ1-1	TGTGCCAGCAGCGGGGCTTCCTACACTGAAGCTTTCTTT	CASSGASYTEAFF
NA	14	few	TRBV19	TRBJ2-1	TGTGCCAGTAACAGTGCGGGGAAGTACAATGAGCAGTTCTTC	CASNSAGKYNEQFF
TRBD1	16	NA	TRBV6-1	TRBJ1-1	TGTGCCAGCAGTGGCCCGTGGGGGACAGAGAACACTGAAGCTTTCTTT	CASSGPWGTENTEAFF
NA	14	NA	TRBV6-6	TRBJ1-1	TGTGCCAGCGGAGGGGATCGTATTGCCACTGAAGCTTTCTTT	CASGGDRIATEAFF
NA	17	NA	TRBV6-4	TRBJ2-3	TGTGCCAGCAGTGACGTAGCGAGGTATGCCTCCACAGATACGCAGTATTTT	CASSDVARYASTDTQYF
NA	16	NA	TRBV27	TRBJ1-4	TGTGCCAGCAGTTTAGGGGGGGAAGCAACTAATGAAAAACTGTTTTTT	CASSLGGEATNEKLFF
NA	16	NA	TRBV4-3	TRBJ2-3	TGCGCCAGCAGCCAAGATCCTACGATGAGCACAGATACGCAGTATTTT	CASSQDPTMSTDTQYF
TRBD2	15	NA	TRBV7-8	TRBJ2-5	TGTGCCAGCAGCCGCGTAGCGGGTGCGAGGGAGACCCAGTACTTC	CASSRVAGARETQYF
TRBD1	17	few	TRBV2	TRBJ1-5	TGTGCCAGCAGTGGCGGGCGTCGGGACAGCCCTAATCAGCCCCAGCATTTT	CASSGGRRDSPNQPQHF
NA	11	NA	TRBV20-1	TRBJ2-5	TGCAGTGCTAGGGCCGGGGAGACCCAGTACTTC	CSARAGETQYF
NA	15	NA	TRBV28	TRBJ1-1	TGTGCCAGCAGCCCCCCACAGGGTCGGAGCACTGAAGCTTTCTTT	CASSPPQGRSTEAFF
TRBD1	15	NA	TRBV9	TRBJ1-1	TGTGCCAGCAGCGCGACAGGGGATGAGAACACTGAAGCTTTCTTT	CASSATGDENTEAFF
TRBD2	14	NA	TRBV6-5	TRBJ2-1	TGTGCCAGCAGTGATAGCGGGGGGGCCCTCGAGCAGTTCTTC	CASSDSGGALEQFF
NA	13	NA	TRBV6-5	TRBJ1-2	TGTGCCAGCAGTTTCCGCGGGAGGGATGGCTACACCTTC	CASSFRGRDGYTF
NA	12	few	TRBV27	TRBJ1-1	TGTGCCAGCCAGACAGGTTACTCTGAAGCTTTCTTT	CASQTGYSEAFF
TRBD2	15	NA	TRBV9	TRBJ2-3	TGTGCCAGCAGCGATAGCGGGGTAAGCACAGATACGCAGTATTTT	CASSDSGVSTDTQYF
NA	15	NA	TRBV15	TRBJ2-5	TGTGCCACCAGCAGAGATGGGTCGGGGAAAGAGACCCAGTACTTC	CATSRDGSGKETQYF
NA	14	few	TRBV6-6	TRBJ1-4	TGTGCCAGCAGTTACCGGGGAGATGGGGAAAAACTGTTTTTT	CASSYRGDGEKLFF
NA	17	NA	TRBV5-6	TRBJ1-2	TGTGCCAGCAGCTCCAATAACAGGGTTATACTTAACTATGGCTACACCTTC	CASSSNNRVILNYGYTF
NA	15	NA	TRBV6-6	TRBJ2-3	TGTGCCAGCCCACCGGGTCGCGAGGTCACAGATACGCAGTATTTT	CASPPGREVTDTQYF
NA	13	once	TRBV27	TRBJ2-2	TGTGCCAGCAGTTTATCGAGGAGCCGGGAGCTGTTTTTT	CASSLSRSRELFF
NA	14	NA	TRBV4-3	TRBJ1-4	TGCGCCAGCAGCCAAGGGGAGGGTTATGAAAAACTGTTTTTT	CASSQGEGYEKLFF
NA	15	once	TRBV6-4	TRBJ2-3	TGTGCCAGCAGTGAACAGGGACCTAGCACAGATACGCAGTATTTT	CASSEQGPSTDTQYF
NA	16	few	TRBV6-5	TRBJ2-7	TGTGCCAGCAGTTACTCGCCAACAGGAAGCTCCTACGAGCAGTACTTC	CASSYSPTGSSYEQYF
NA	14	few	TRBV6-6	TRBJ1-1	TGTGCCACCGAGTCCGGGAGATCGAACACTGAAGCTTTCTTT	CATESGRSNTEAFF
TRBD1	18	few	TRBV19	TRBJ2-6	TGTGCCAGTAGCCTACAGGGGACAGGCTACTCTGGGGCCAACGTCCTGACTTTC	CASSLQGTGYSGANVLTF
NA	17	NA	TRBV28	TRBJ1-3	TGTGCCAGCAGTTTGAGCCCAGCGGACTTCTCTGGAAACACCATATATTTT	CASSLSPADFSGNTIYF
NA	15	NA	TRBV6-5	TRBJ2-1	TGTGCCAGCAGCCTAACAGGGCCCCGAATGAGTGAGCAGTTCTTC	CASSLTGPRMSEQFF
NA	15	NA	TRBV4-2	TRBJ1-4	TGTGCCAGCAGCCAAGATAGACAGGTTAATGAAAAACTGTTTTTT	CASSQDRQVNEKLFF
NA	15	NA	TRBV4-1	TRBJ1-5	TGCGCCAGCAGCCAAGGACAACAGGGCGGTCAGCCCCAGCATTTT	CASSQGQQGGQPQHF
TRBD1	15	NA	TRBV5-1	TRBJ2-7	TGCGCCAGCACCCCGGTGTCTCCTACAGGGGGGGAGCAGTACTTC	CASTPVSPTGGEQYF
NA	16	NA	TRBV9	TRBJ2-2	TGTGCCAGCAGCCCTGAGGGGGTCTTAGGGACCGGGGAGCTGTTTTTT	CASSPEGVLGTGELFF
NA	14	NA	TRBV2	TRBJ2-3	TGTGCCAGCACCGGGGGACTTCCAGGAGATACGCAGTATTTT	CASTGGLPGDTQYF
TRBD1	15	NA	TRBV5-6	TRBJ1-1	TGTGCCAGCAGCATCGGACAGGGGGCTCGCGCTGAAGCTTTCTTT	CASSIGQGARAEAFF
NA	15	once	TRBV5-4	TRBJ2-7	TGTGCCAGCAGCTTGGCTCGGGGGAACTCCTACGAGCAGTACTTC	CASSLARGNSYEQYF
TRBD1	15	few	TRBV6-5	TRBJ2-1	TGTGCCAGCAGTTACGGGGGACAGGGGAATAAGGAGCAGTTCTTC	CASSYGGQGNKEQFF
TRBD2	14	once	TRBV28	TRBJ2-7	TGTGCCAGCAGTTCCCCTAGCGGGGCGGACGAGCAGTACTTC	CASSSPSGADEQYF